A selection of T cell receptor beta chains follows, all from one sample in a study of T cell repertoires in cytomegalovirus infection. TCRdb reprocessed the reads via MiXCR and lists one record per CDR3 protein. The table records roughly 600,000 distinct CDR3 sequences, roughly 24% of them present only once. Material for sequencing was CD8+ T cells from PBMCs. These receptors were taken from a human donor in good health (CMV status not recorded). Some clones in this sample may be carry-over from other donors' samples. Each CDR3 is given with its conserved first and last residue. Each record gives: D gene, V gene, J gene, clone size, CDR3 protein, CDR3 DNA. D genes are given only for firm matches. Clone size, where shown, is once, few, many, or a class for clones that have expanded.

D gene: -
V gene: TRBV29-1
J gene: TRBJ1-2
clone size: few
CDR3 protein: CSVEPGGGGGYTF
CDR3 DNA: TGCAGCGTTGAACCCGGGGGGGGAGGAGGCTACACCTTC

D gene: -
V gene: TRBV29-1
J gene: TRBJ2-7
clone size: -
CDR3 protein: CSVETRSGVYEQYF
CDR3 DNA: TGCAGCGTTGAGACGAGGTCAGGAGTCTACGAGCAGTACTTC

D gene: -
V gene: TRBV9
J gene: TRBJ2-1
clone size: -
CDR3 protein: CASSVARERGEQFF
CDR3 DNA: TGTGCCAGCAGCGTAGCTAGGGAGCGAGGGGAGCAGTTCTTC

D gene: -
V gene: TRBV4-1
J gene: TRBJ2-5
clone size: few
CDR3 protein: CASSQDPLGEETQYF
CDR3 DNA: TGCGCCAGCAGCCAAGACCCCCTCGGGGAAGAGACCCAGTACTTC

D gene: -
V gene: TRBV7-6
J gene: TRBJ2-2
clone size: many
CDR3 protein: CASSPVPGDTGELFF
CDR3 DNA: TGTGCCAGCAGCCCCGTCCCAGGGGACACCGGGGAGCTGTTTTTT

D gene: TRBD1
V gene: TRBV6-6
J gene: TRBJ1-1
clone size: -
CDR3 protein: CASSFGTGTGTEAFF
CDR3 DNA: TGTGCCAGCAGTTTCGGGACAGGGACTGGTACTGAAGCTTTCTTT

D gene: TRBD1
V gene: TRBV5-6
J gene: TRBJ2-7
clone size: -
CDR3 protein: CASTFGRQGAFYEQYF
CDR3 DNA: TGTGCCAGCACCTTCGGCCGACAGGGGGCCTTCTACGAGCAGTACTTC

D gene: -
V gene: TRBV29-1
J gene: TRBJ1-2
clone size: few
CDR3 protein: CSAPKQAADGYTF
CDR3 DNA: TGCAGCGCCCCGAAACAGGCCGCAGATGGCTACACCTTC

D gene: -
V gene: TRBV6-1
J gene: TRBJ1-1
clone size: few
CDR3 protein: CASSGEVSDTEAFF
CDR3 DNA: TGTGCCAGCAGTGGGGAGGTGTCGGACACTGAAGCTTTCTTT

D gene: -
V gene: TRBV28
J gene: TRBJ2-4
clone size: -
CDR3 protein: CASSLSRRLAKNIQYF
CDR3 DNA: TGTGCCAGCAGTTTATCGCGGAGGCTAGCCAAAAACATTCAGTACTTC

D gene: -
V gene: TRBV18
J gene: TRBJ2-2
clone size: -
CDR3 protein: CASSPPPSNTGELFF
CDR3 DNA: TGTGCCAGCTCCCCACCCCCATCGAACACCGGGGAGCTGTTTTTT

D gene: -
V gene: TRBV5-1
J gene: TRBJ2-7
clone size: few
CDR3 protein: CASSLTGGHEQYF
CDR3 DNA: TGCGCCAGCAGCCTGACCGGGGGGCACGAGCAGTACTTC

D gene: -
V gene: TRBV6-6
J gene: TRBJ1-2
clone size: -
CDR3 protein: CASSYPSPTENYGYTF
CDR3 DNA: TGTGCCAGCAGTTACCCGAGTCCGACAGAAAACTATGGCTACACCTTC

D gene: TRBD2
V gene: TRBV6-2/TRBV6-3
J gene: TRBJ2-3
clone size: -
CDR3 protein: CASSYGAGRADTQYF
CDR3 DNA: TGTGCCAGCAGTTACGGGGCAGGGAGGGCAGATACGCAGTATTTT

D gene: TRBD1
V gene: TRBV10-3
J gene: TRBJ2-6
clone size: few
CDR3 protein: CAIRTTRQGPLSGANVLTF
CDR3 DNA: TGTGCCATCAGAACTACTAGACAGGGCCCCCTCTCTGGGGCCAACGTCCTGACTTTC

D gene: TRBD2
V gene: TRBV7-3
J gene: TRBJ2-1
clone size: many
CDR3 protein: CASSFVLAGYNEQFF
CDR3 DNA: TGTGCCAGCAGCTTTGTTTTAGCGGGTTACAATGAGCAGTTCTTC

D gene: -
V gene: TRBV14
J gene: TRBJ1-2
clone size: once
CDR3 protein: CASSQGRGFGYTF
CDR3 DNA: TGTGCCAGCAGCCAAGGCCGGGGTTTTGGCTACACCTTC

D gene: TRBD1
V gene: TRBV6-2/TRBV6-3
J gene: TRBJ2-5
clone size: -
CDR3 protein: CASSYRDRVETQYF
CDR3 DNA: TGTGCCAGCAGTTACCGTGACAGGGTAGAGACCCAGTACTTC

D gene: TRBD2
V gene: TRBV9
J gene: TRBJ2-1
clone size: few
CDR3 protein: CASSTGGASYNEQFF
CDR3 DNA: TGTGCCAGCAGCACCGGGGGGGCCTCCTACAATGAGCAGTTCTTC

D gene: -
V gene: TRBV7-9
J gene: TRBJ1-1
clone size: few
CDR3 protein: CASSSRRANTEAFF
CDR3 DNA: TGTGCCAGCAGCTCTAGACGGGCGAACACTGAAGCTTTCTTT